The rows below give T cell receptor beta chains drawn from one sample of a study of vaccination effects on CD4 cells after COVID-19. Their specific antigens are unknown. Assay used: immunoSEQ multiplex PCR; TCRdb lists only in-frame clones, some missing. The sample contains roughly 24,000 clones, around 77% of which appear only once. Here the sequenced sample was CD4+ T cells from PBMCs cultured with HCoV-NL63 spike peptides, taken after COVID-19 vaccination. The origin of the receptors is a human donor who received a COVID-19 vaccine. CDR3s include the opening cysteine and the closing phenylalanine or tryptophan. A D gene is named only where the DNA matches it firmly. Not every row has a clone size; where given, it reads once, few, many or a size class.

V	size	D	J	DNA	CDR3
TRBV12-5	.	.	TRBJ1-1	TGTGCTAGTGGTTTGGTCCACGTAGTGGGGACTCATGACGAAGCTTTCTTT	CASGLVHVVGTHDEAFF
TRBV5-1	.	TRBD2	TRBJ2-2	TGCGCCAGCAGCTCGGGGGGGACTAGCTCGGCCGGGGAGCTGTTTTTT	CASSSGGTSSAGELFF
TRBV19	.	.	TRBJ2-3	TGTGCCAGTAGTATAGGAGGGGCGCAAGATACGCAGTATTTT	CASSIGGAQDTQYF
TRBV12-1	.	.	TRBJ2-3	TGTGCCAGCAGCCTTAGCCCTAGCCGTCAAGCTACGCAGTATTTT	CASSLSPSRQATQYF
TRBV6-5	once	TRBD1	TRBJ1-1	TGTGCCAGCAGAACACAGGGGGCTGGTGAAGCTTTCTTT	CASRTQGAGEAFF
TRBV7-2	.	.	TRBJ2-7	TGTGCCAGCAGCTTAGAGGGGGGGGACTACGAGCAGTACTTC	CASSLEGGDYEQYF
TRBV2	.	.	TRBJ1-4	TGTGCCAGCAGCGACGGGAATGAAAAACTGTTTTTT	CASSDGNEKLFF
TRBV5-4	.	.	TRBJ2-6	TGTGCCAGCAGCTTGATGAGTTTACTAGTCTCTGGGGCCAACGTCCTGACTTTC	CASSLMSLLVSGANVLTF
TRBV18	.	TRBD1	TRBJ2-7	TGTGCCAGCTCACCACTGAGATTAATGGACAGGGGTAGCGAGCAGTACTTC	CASSPLRLMDRGSEQYF
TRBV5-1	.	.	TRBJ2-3	TGCGCCAGCAGCTTCACAGATACGCAGTATTTT	CASSFTDTQYF
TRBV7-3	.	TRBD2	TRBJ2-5	TGTGCCAGCAGCCCAAGGACTAGCGGGGGGGCGGGAGAGACCCAGTACTTC	CASSPRTSGGAGETQYF
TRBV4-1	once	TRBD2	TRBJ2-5	TGCGCCAGCAGCCTCGGGACTAGCGGGGACCTGAACCAAGAGACCCAGTACTTC	CASSLGTSGDLNQETQYF
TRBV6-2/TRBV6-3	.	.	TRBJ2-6	TGTGCCAGCAGTTACAACTCTGGGGCCAACGTCCTGACTTTC	CASSYNSGANVLTF
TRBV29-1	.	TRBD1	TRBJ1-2	TGCAGCACCAGGGGGGGGGCAGGTGGCTACACCTTC	CSTRGGAGGYTF
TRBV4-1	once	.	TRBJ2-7	TGCGCCAGCAGTCAATCCCTATTCTACGAGCAGTACTTC	CASSQSLFYEQYF
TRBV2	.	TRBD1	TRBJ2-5	TGTGCCAGCAGTCTCGGGACAGAACAAGAGACCCAGTACTTC	CASSLGTEQETQYF